This T cell receptor (beta chain) was obtained from a study of blood T cells in healthy people across ages. Study-wide points: Researchers report that TCR beta diversity correlated strongly with naive T cell percentage.

Then a second PCR, running roughly 7 to 11 cycles, was carried out with a sample-barcoded 5' primer and a J-beta primer mix. TCRdb called the 5' RACE reads again in MiXCR, with one record for every CDR3 protein. The sample includes roughly 1,500,000 distinct CDR3 sequences, around 42% seen only once; the top ten take roughly 7.9%. This clonotype was observed a handful of times. Antigen specificity is unknown. This CDR3 region has 19 residues. The germline V gene has CDR1 SGHTA and CDR2 FQGTGA. With 0 bases removed from V and 0 bases from J, the gap between germline ends came to 19 bases. The source of this sequence is a woman aged 18-35 years in good health. The specimen was blood. This chain joins TRBV7-3 and TRBJ2-3, with no clear D. This CDR3 reads CASSLTLQAGDESTDTQYF. CDR3 DNA sequence: TGTGCCAGCAGCTTAACGTTGCAGGCAGGCGACGAGAGCACAGATACGCAGTATTTT.